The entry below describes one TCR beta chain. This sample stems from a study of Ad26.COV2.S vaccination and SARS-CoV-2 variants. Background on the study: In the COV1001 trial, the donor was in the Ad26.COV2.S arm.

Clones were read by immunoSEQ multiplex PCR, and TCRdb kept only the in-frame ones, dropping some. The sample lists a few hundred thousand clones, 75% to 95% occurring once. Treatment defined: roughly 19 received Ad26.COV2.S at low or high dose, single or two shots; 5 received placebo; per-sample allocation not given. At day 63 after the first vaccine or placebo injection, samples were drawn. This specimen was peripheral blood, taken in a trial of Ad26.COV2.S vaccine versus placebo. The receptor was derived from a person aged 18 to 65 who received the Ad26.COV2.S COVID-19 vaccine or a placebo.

CDR3 region: CASSGFGGYTF. The CDR3 coding sequence is TGTGCCAGCAGTGGATTCGGGGGCTACACCTTC. The V call is TRBV27, the J call TRBJ1-2; D is ambiguous. V gave up 5 bases and J gave up 8 bases, with 9 bases separating them. The CDR3 contains 11 residues. The germline V gene has CDR1 MNHEY and CDR2 SMNVEV (reference sequence).